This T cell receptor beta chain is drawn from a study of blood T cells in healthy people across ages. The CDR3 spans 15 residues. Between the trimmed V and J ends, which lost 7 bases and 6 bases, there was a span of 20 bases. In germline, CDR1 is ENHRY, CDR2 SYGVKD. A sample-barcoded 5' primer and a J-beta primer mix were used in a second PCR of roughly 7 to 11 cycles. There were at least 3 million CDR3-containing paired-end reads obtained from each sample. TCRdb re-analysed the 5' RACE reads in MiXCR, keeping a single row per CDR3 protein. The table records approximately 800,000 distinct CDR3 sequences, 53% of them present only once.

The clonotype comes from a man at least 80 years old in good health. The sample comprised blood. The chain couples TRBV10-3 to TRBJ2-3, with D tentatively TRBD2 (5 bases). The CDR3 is CAIKGERERGDTQYF. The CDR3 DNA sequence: TGTGCCATCAAGGGAGAGAGGGAGCGCGGGGATACGCAGTATTTT.